This is a list of T cell receptor beta chains from one sample in a study of long-term antiretroviral therapy in people with HIV. Profiling relied on immunoSEQ multiplex PCR, and the TCRdb table lists in-frame clones only, not all of them. There are fewer than 30,000 clones in the sample; about 95% occur only once, and 6.5% to 10% lies in the top ten. Specimen: unsorted PBMCs, collected 5.3 years after starting antiretroviral therapy. Source of these receptors: a man aged 30 to 45 with HIV. Each CDR3 is given with its conserved first and last residue. The D gene is left open where the match is weak. Clone size is not always given. Where it is, it says once, few, many or a class for expanded clones.

>NA|TRBJ2-5|TRBV9|NA
CASSRNRPKTQYF
TGTGCCAGCAGCCGGAACAGGCCGAAGACCCAGTACTTC
>NA|TRBJ2-3|TRBV6-1|NA
CASLQGGTDTQYF
TGTGCCAGCTTACAGGGTGGCACAGATACGCAGTATTTT
>NA|TRBJ1-2|TRBV5-1|NA
CASRQDNYGYTF
TGCGCCAGCAGACAGGATAACTATGGCTACACCTTC
>TRBD2|TRBJ2-7|TRBV2|once
CASKGAGGREQYF
TGTGCCAGCAAAGGTGCGGGGGGACGCGAGCAGTACTTC
>NA|TRBJ1-1|TRBV5-4|NA
CASSLALQTNTEAFF
TGTGCCAGCAGCTTGGCCCTCCAGACCAACACTGAAGCTTTCTTT
>NA|TRBJ2-7|TRBV7-3|NA
CASSRQQGDEQYF
TGTGCCAGCAGCCGCCAACAGGGCGACGAGCAGTACTTC
>TRBD1|TRBJ2-7|TRBV27|NA
CASSPSPTGTYEQYF
TGTGCCAGCAGTCCCTCCCCGACAGGGACCTACGAGCAGTACTTC
>NA|TRBJ1-2|TRBV7-2|NA
CASSHGPGDYGYTF
TGTGCCAGCAGCCATGGCCCAGGGGATTATGGCTACACCTTC
>NA|TRBJ1-2|TRBV6-6|NA
CASSYPGTGTPGNTF
TGTGCCAGCAGTTACCCCGGGACGGGGACGCCTGGGAACACCTTC
>NA|TRBJ1-2|TRBV9|NA
CASSRRGLNYGYTF
TGTGCCAGCAGCCGCCGGGGCTTGAACTATGGCTACACCTTC
>NA|TRBJ2-1|TRBV9|NA
CASSVAKRDHSYNEQFF
TGTGCCAGCAGCGTAGCAAAACGGGACCACTCCTACAATGAGCAGTTCTTC
>NA|TRBJ2-7|TRBV2|once
CASSDSDVFWQYF
TGTGCCAGCAGTGACTCAGACGTGTTCTGGCAGTACTTC
>NA|TRBJ2-5|TRBV9|NA
CASSVWGVQETQYF
TGTGCCAGCAGCGTATGGGGGGTTCAAGAGACCCAGTACTTC
>NA|TRBJ2-2|TRBV11-2|NA
CASSLGLNTGELFF
TGTGCCAGCAGCTTAGGCCTGAACACCGGGGAGCTGTTTTTT
>NA|TRBJ2-7|TRBV29-1|NA
CSATSSYEQYF
TGCAGCGCCACAAGTTCCTACGAGCAGTACTTC